Shown below are 27 T cell receptor beta chains from a single sample sequenced in a study of T cells after yellow fever vaccination. From the 5' RACE reads, TCRdb called clonotypes with MiXCR, one entry per CDR3 protein. The data show around 300,000 distinct CDR3 sequences, approximately 4% seen once. Sequenced here: PBMCs, sampled 5 days after the yellow fever booster vaccination. Receptors originate from a man aged 18 to 29 who received the YFV17D yellow fever vaccine.

This clonotype appeared a few times. The V gene is TRBV5-1, the J gene TRBJ1-1; D call uncertain. V dropped 4 bases and J dropped 1 base, with 17 bases sitting between them. CDR3 length: 16 residues. Germline lookup yields CDR1 SGHRS and CDR2 YFSETQ. The CDR3 sequence: CASSPHEDGRNTEAFF. CDR3 nucleotide sequence: TGCGCCAGCAGCCCCCACGAAGATGGTAGGAACACTGAAGCTTTCTTT. The variable domain in full, completed from reference TRBV5-1 and TRBJ1-1, reads KAGVTQTPRYLIKTRGQQVTLSCSPISGHRSVSWYQQTPGQGLQFLFEYFSETQRNKGNFPGRFSGRQFSNSRSEMNVSTLELGDSALYLCASSPHEDGRNTEAFFGQGTRLTVV.

This clonotype has at least ten counts. The J gene is TRBJ2-1, the V gene TRBV20-1; D is perhaps TRBD1 (6 bases). The CDR3 runs 13 residues. V was shortened by 5 bases and J by 10 bases, with 18 bases between the two germline ends. Germline CDR1 and CDR2: DFQATT and SNEGSKA (reference sequence). The CDR3 sequence is CSAPRWGRKEQFF. The CDR3 DNA reads TGCAGTGCTCCCCGTTGGGGGCGAAAAGAGCAGTTCTTC.

This clonotype was counted at least ten times. This rearrangement joins TRBV10-3 to TRBJ1-1; no clear D gene. Germline CDR1 and CDR2: ENHRY and SYGVKD. Trimming cost V 6 bases and J 5 bases, with 10 bases left between them. This CDR3 is built from 12 residues. CDR3 sequence: CAIREGGTEAFF. The CDR3 DNA reads as TGTGCCATCAGGGAGGGAGGGACTGAAGCTTTCTTT.

This clonotype was counted ten times or more. The chain is built from TRBV7-2 and TRBJ2-3; D assignment may be TRBD1 or TRBD2 (5 bases each). V lost 3 bases and J 4 bases, leaving 14 bases between the germline ends. Germline CDR1 and CDR2: SGHTA and FQGNSA. This CDR3 is built from 15 residues. CDR3 residues: CASSFTGEGADTQYF. The CDR3 DNA sequence: TGTGCCAGCAGCTTTACCGGGGAAGGGGCAGATACGCAGTATTTT.

This clonotype was counted between two and nine times. The chain recombines TRBV6-2 or TRBV6-3 with TRBJ2-7, with D tentatively TRBD1 or TRBD2 (6 bases each). The CDR3 extends over 14 amino acids. Trimming left V 10 bases short and J 0 bases short, with 16 bases between. Germline CDR1 reads MNHEY; CDR2 reads SVGEGT. The CDR3 DNA is TGTGCCACCGAGGGGGGAATGGCCTCCTACGAGCAGTACGTC. Translated: CATEGGMASYEQYV.

There are many counts of this clonotype. V usage is TRBV20-1 and J usage is TRBJ1-5; unclear D gene. Germline V gene lookup returns CDR1 DFQATT and CDR2 SNEGSKA (reference sequence). The CDR3 loop spans 12 amino acids. V lost 0 bases and J lost 0, with 0 bases in between. Here the CDR3 DNA reads TGCAGTGCTAGAGATAGCAATCAGCCCCAGCATTTT. Its protein product is CSARDSNQPQHF.

The table lists this clonotype with a few counts. The chain recombines TRBV6-5 with TRBJ1-2; D uncertain. The CDR3 covers 16 residues. The germline V gene has CDR1 MNHEY and CDR2 SVGAGI. The germline V and J ends were trimmed by 6 bases and 3 bases, with 20 bases remaining between them. CDR3 amino acids: CASRALGERDYYGYTF. The CDR3 DNA follows: TGTGCCAGCAGAGCCTTGGGAGAACGAGATTACTATGGCTACACCTTC.

V gene TRBV4-1 combines with J gene TRBJ1-4, with unresolved D. V was shortened by 1 base and J by 3 bases, with 12 bases between the two germline ends. This CDR3 spans 16 amino acids. Germline CDR1 MGHRA, CDR2 YSYEKL. CDR3 nucleotides: TGCGCCAGCAGCCAAGCCCCGGGAGGCTCTAATGAAAAACTGTTTTTT. This encodes CASSQAPGGSNEKLFF.

This clonotype appeared a few times. The chain combines TRBV4-1 with TRBJ1-2, with TRBD1 matching over 9 bases. CDR3 length: 13 amino acids. Germline V gene lookup returns CDR1 MGHRA and CDR2 YSYEKL. V was pared by 8 bases and J by 5 bases, with 6 bases of the junction left unmatched. The CDR3: CASGTGGAYGYTF. The CDR3, as DNA: TGCGCCAGCGGTACAGGGGGCGCATATGGCTACACCTTC.

This clonotype has a handful of counts. The rearrangement uses TRBV28 and TRBJ2-2; D is perhaps TRBD2 (5 bases). The length of the CDR3 is 19 residues. Looked up from germline, CDR1 is MDHEN and CDR2 is SYDVKM. Trimming stripped 0 bases from V and 2 bases from J, with 19 bases between. CDR3 sequence reads: CASSLWRERFLDNTGELFF. CDR3 in DNA: TGTGCCAGCAGTTTATGGAGGGAAAGATTCCTGGATAACACCGGGGAGCTGTTTTTT.

A few counts support this clonotype. The gene calls are TRBV29-1 and TRBJ2-3; D might be TRBD2 (6 bases). The CDR3 is 14 residues long. The germline V gene encodes CDR1 SQVTM and CDR2 ANQGSEA. Trimming removed 5 bases from V and 2 bases from J, with 14 bases in between. This CDR3 is CSVYKWDSTDTQYF. The CDR3 coding sequence is TGCAGCGTTTACAAATGGGACTCCACAGATACGCAGTATTTT.

There are a few counts of this clonotype. This sequence joins TRBV20-1 and TRBJ1-5, with TRBD1 matching 9 bases. Germline assignment: CDR1 DFQATT and CDR2 SNEGSKA (reference sequence). The CDR3 consists of 14 residues. With 0 bases clipped from V and 6 bases from J, the junction kept 3 bases outside the gene matches. The CDR3 here is CSAREPGQGQPQHF. The CDR3, as DNA: TGCAGTGCTAGAGAGCCGGGACAGGGTCAGCCCCAGCATTTT.

The V call is TRBV6-5, the J call TRBJ1-2; a weak D match, TRBD1 (6 bases). The CDR3 is made up of 16 amino acids. Germline V gives CDR1 MNHEY, CDR2 SVGAGI. The ends were cut back, 0 bases at V and 5 bases at J, with 16 bases in the middle. The CDR3 nucleotides are TGTGCCAGCAGTTACTCGATGTTGGGACAACGTTATGGCTACACCTTC. This codes for CASSYSMLGQRYGYTF.

The chain employs TRBV7-8 and TRBJ2-2; D may correspond to TRBD1 or TRBD2 (5 bases each). CDR3 length: 16 amino acids. Germline CDR1 reads SGHVS; CDR2 reads FQNEAQ. V was pared by 1 base and J by 4 bases, with 13 bases between. The CDR3 sequence: CASSLGGTEITGELFF. CDR3 nucleotide sequence: TGTGCCAGCAGCTTAGGTGGGACCGAGATCACCGGGGAGCTGTTTTTT.

This clonotype appeared a few times. The chain is built from TRBV7-2 and TRBJ2-7, with D uncertain. V lost 1 base, J lost 3 bases, and 7 bases lay in between. This CDR3 contains 13 residues. The V gene's germline CDR1 is SGHTA and CDR2 FQGNSA. CDR3 sequence reads: CASSLGPIYEQYV. The CDR3 nucleotides are TGTGCCAGCAGCTTAGGGCCCATCTACGAGCAGTACGTC.

This clonotype was seen a few times. V is TRBV4-2 and J is TRBJ2-3; 8 bases match TRBD2. CDR1 LGHNA and CDR2 YNFKEQ come from the germline V gene. The CDR3 spans 17 residues. V was pared by 0 bases and J by 6 bases, with 11 bases of the junction left unmatched. In nucleotides, the CDR3 is TGTGCCAGCAGCCAAGAACGCGTCGGGGGGGCCGGGGATACGCAGTATTTT. This codes for CASSQERVGGAGDTQYF.

The rearrangement links TRBV5-1 to TRBJ1-5, with 7 nucleotides matching TRBD1. The J segment lost 2 bases and the V segment lost 3 bases, leaving 5 bases of the junction unmatched. This CDR3 is 15 amino acids long. Germline V gene sequence: CDR1 SGHRS, CDR2 YFSETQ. DNA for the CDR3: TGCGCCAGCAGCTGGGACGGACAGGGCAATCAGCCCCAGCATTTT. Its translation is CASSWDGQGNQPQHF.

The V and J genes are TRBV12-3 or TRBV12-4 and TRBJ1-2; D unresolved. The V gene lost 6 bases and the J gene lost 3 bases, with 17 bases spanning the gap. The CDR3 is made up of 15 amino acids. This chain's CDR3 is CASSSAGGGDYGYTF. The CDR3 DNA is TGTGCCAGCAGCTCCGCGGGAGGCGGGGACTATGGCTACACCTTC.

In its sample, this clonotype was seen many times. V and J are TRBV20-1 and TRBJ2-3; TRBD1 agrees at 7 bases. CDR1 DFQATT and CDR2 SNEGSKA come from the germline V gene (reference sequence). CDR3 length: 13 residues. V was pared by 7 bases and J by 3 bases, with 7 bases of the junction left unmatched. The CDR3 reads CSVRAGGTDTQYF. In nucleotides, the CDR3 is TGCAGTGTAAGGGCAGGGGGAACAGATACGCAGTATTTT.

This clonotype was detected a few times. This rearrangement joins TRBV29-1 to TRBJ1-4, with a weak D call TRBD1 (6 bases). With 4 bases removed from V and 5 bases from J, the gap between germline ends came to 17 bases. The CDR3 has 15 amino acids. Germline-derived CDR1 and CDR2 are SQVTM and ANQGSEA. The CDR3 nucleotides are TGCAGCGTTGCCGTTAGGGGGAACCAGAATGAAAAACTGTTTTTT. It codes for CSVAVRGNQNEKLFF.

This sequence joins TRBV10-3 and TRBJ2-5; 7 bases map to TRBD1. V shed 2 bases, J shed 1 base, and the junction held 4 bases outside the gene matches. This CDR3 is 15 amino acids long. Germline V lookup: CDR1 ENHRY, CDR2 SYGVKD. DNA for the CDR3: TGTGCCATCAGTGAGGCTGCAGGGGGCCAAGAGACCCAGTACTTC. This translates into CAISEAAGGQETQYF.

This clonotype came up many times. The V gene is TRBV6-2 or TRBV6-3, the J gene TRBJ2-7; D uncertain. CDR3 size: 15 residues. Germline V gives CDR1 MNHEY, CDR2 SVGEGT. The ends were cut back, 6 bases at V and 1 base at J, with 16 bases in the middle. The CDR3 sequence is CASRNSPQFSYEQYF. The CDR3 DNA is TGTGCCAGCAGGAACTCCCCGCAGTTTTCCTACGAGCAGTACTTC.

This clonotype showed up just a few times. The chain has TRBV15 and TRBJ2-7, with D unclear. The V and J ends lost 0 bases and 0 bases respectively, with 12 bases between them. This CDR3 spans 16 amino acids. Germline V CDR1 and CDR2: LNHNV, YYDKDF (reference sequence). CDR3 residues: CATSREDRLSSYEQYV. In DNA, the CDR3 is TGTGCCACCAGCAGAGAAGACCGGCTTAGCTCCTACGAGCAGTACGTC.

The rearrangement links TRBV4-1 to TRBJ2-1, with 7 bases identical to TRBD2. The CDR3 is 15 amino acids. Germline V CDR1 and CDR2: MGHRA, YSYEKL. V lost 4 bases to trimming and J lost 4 bases; unmatched junction nucleotides: 7. CDR3 region: CASSPWGGAYNEQFF. For the CDR3, the DNA is TGCGCCAGCAGCCCTTGGGGGGGAGCATACAATGAGCAGTTCTTC.

This clonotype was detected a few times. V is TRBV3-1 and J is TRBJ2-2; 7 positions match TRBD1. The CDR3 sequence is 14 residues long. The ends lost 0 bases at V and 6 bases at J; junction bases unmatched: 1. Germline CDR1 LGHDT, CDR2 YNNKEL (reference sequence). The CDR3 bases are TGTGCCAGCAGCCAAGAACAGGGGCCCGGGGAGCTGTTTTTT. It yields the protein CASSQEQGPGELFF.

This clonotype has at least ten counts. This chain joins TRBV12-3 or TRBV12-4 and TRBJ1-1; D call uncertain. This CDR3 has 15 amino acids. Trimming took 6 bases from V and 3 from J, leaving 17 bases between them. CDR3 DNA sequence: TGTGCCAGCAGCCAAAGAGCAAAACGGGACACTGAAGCTTTCTTT. This gives the protein CASSQRAKRDTEAFF.

This rearrangement joins TRBV5-1 to TRBJ1-2; D might be TRBD1 (5 bases). V was trimmed by 4 bases and J by 5 bases, leaving 15 bases between them. The CDR3 contains 14 residues. Germline V gene data show CDR1 as SGHRS and CDR2 as YFSETQ. The CDR3 sequence is CASSPEGEPYGYTF. CDR3 sequence (DNA): TGCGCCAGCAGCCCCGAAGGGGAACCATATGGCTACACCTTC.